This is a list of T cell receptor beta chains from one sample in a study of beta chain features in type 1 diabetes. The method was immunoSEQ multiplex PCR; TCRdb's version includes in-frame clones alone and lacks a portion of them. The sample lists hundreds of thousands of clones, roughly 15% seen once, with around 0.02% in the top ten. Sequenced sample: naive CD4+ T cells from blood. The receptors shown here come from a woman under 30 in good health. CDR3s include the opening cysteine and the closing phenylalanine or tryptophan. A D gene is named only where the DNA matches it firmly. Expanded clones get a size class; other rows say once, few or many, or leave the size out.

J: TRBJ2-7; V: TRBV5-1; D: TRBD2; size: NA; DNA: TGCGCCAGCAGCTTGGCTAGCGGGAGGTACGAGCAGTACTTC; CDR3: CASSLASGRYEQYF
J: TRBJ1-1; V: TRBV13; D: NA; size: NA; DNA: TGTGCCAGCAGCGCCCGGGCGGGGCAGCGAACCACTGAAGCTTTCTTT; CDR3: CASSARAGQRTTEAFF
J: TRBJ1-2; V: TRBV2; D: NA; size: NA; DNA: TGTACCAGCGCCGGAGGTTCCGTTTATGGCTACACCTTC; CDR3: CTSAGGSVYGYTF
J: TRBJ2-7; V: TRBV5-1; D: TRBD1; size: NA; DNA: TGCGCCAGCAGCTTGGAGACAGGGCCGCTATACGAGCAGTACTTC; CDR3: CASSLETGPLYEQYF
J: TRBJ2-2; V: TRBV2; D: NA; size: NA; DNA: TGTGCCAGCATCCCGGGGCTAACCGGGGAGCTGTTTTTT; CDR3: CASIPGLTGELFF
J: TRBJ2-6; V: TRBV6-5; D: NA; size: NA; DNA: TGTGCCAGCAGTGGATACTCTGGGGCCAACGTCCTGACTTTC; CDR3: CASSGYSGANVLTF
J: TRBJ2-5; V: TRBV4-2; D: TRBD2; size: NA; DNA: TGTGCCAGCAGCCAAGACCTAGCGGGAATGGAGACCCAGTACTTC; CDR3: CASSQDLAGMETQYF
J: TRBJ2-5; V: TRBV28; D: NA; size: few; DNA: TGTGCCTCGTGGGGGTACCAAGAGACCCAGTACTTC; CDR3: CASWGYQETQYF
J: TRBJ2-1; V: TRBV25-1; D: NA; size: NA; DNA: TGTGCCAGCAGTGAAATGGGGTCGTCAGGGGAGAACAATGAGCAGTTCTTC; CDR3: CASSEMGSSGENNEQFF
J: TRBJ2-7; V: TRBV29-1; D: NA; size: few; DNA: TGCAGCGCGGAATTGCACTACGAGCAGTACTTC; CDR3: CSAELHYEQYF
J: TRBJ2-2; V: TRBV15; D: NA; size: few; DNA: TGTGCCACCAGCAGAGTACCGTACACCGGGGAGCTGTTTTTT; CDR3: CATSRVPYTGELFF
J: TRBJ2-5; V: TRBV29-1; D: NA; size: few; DNA: TGCAGCGTTATTGTGGACCTTGAGACCCAGTACTTC; CDR3: CSVIVDLETQYF
J: TRBJ2-5; V: TRBV10-3; D: TRBD1; size: NA; DNA: TGTGCCATCAGTGCTCCGGGACAGGGAAAGGAGACCCAGTACTTC; CDR3: CAISAPGQGKETQYF
J: TRBJ2-7; V: TRBV7-2; D: TRBD1; size: NA; DNA: TGTGCCAGCAGCTCCTACGGACAGGGGACCTACGAGCAGTACTTC; CDR3: CASSSYGQGTYEQYF
J: TRBJ2-7; V: TRBV7-2; D: NA; size: NA; DNA: TGTGCCAGCAGCTTTCGTGGAGGGGCGATGACCTACGAGCAGTACTTC; CDR3: CASSFRGGAMTYEQYF
J: TRBJ1-1; V: TRBV6-1; D: NA; size: NA; DNA: TGTGCCAGTGCTCAAACGGGTGGACAGCAAGCTTTCTTT; CDR3: CASAQTGGQQAFF
J: TRBJ1-4; V: TRBV7-9; D: TRBD1; size: few; DNA: TGTGCCAGCAGCTTAGGGGACAGGGGTCATGAAAAACTGTTTTTT; CDR3: CASSLGDRGHEKLFF